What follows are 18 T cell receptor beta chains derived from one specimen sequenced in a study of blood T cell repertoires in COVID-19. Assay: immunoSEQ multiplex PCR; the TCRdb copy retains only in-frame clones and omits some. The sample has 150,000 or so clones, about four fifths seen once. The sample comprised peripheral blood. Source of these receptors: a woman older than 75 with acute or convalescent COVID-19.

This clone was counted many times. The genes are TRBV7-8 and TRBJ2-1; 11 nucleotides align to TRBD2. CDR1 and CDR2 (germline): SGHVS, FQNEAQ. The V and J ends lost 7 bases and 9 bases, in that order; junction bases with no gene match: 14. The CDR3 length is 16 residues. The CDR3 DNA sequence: TGTGCCAGCACCTCGATGGGAGGTAGCGGGGGGGTTGAGCAGTTCTTC. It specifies CASTSMGGSGGVEQFF.

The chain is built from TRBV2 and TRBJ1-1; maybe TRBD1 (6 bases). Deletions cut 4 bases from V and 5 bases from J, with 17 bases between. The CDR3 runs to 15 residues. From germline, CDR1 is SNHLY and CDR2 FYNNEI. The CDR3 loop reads CASSVAQGGGTEAFF. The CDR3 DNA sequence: TGTGCCAGCAGTGTTGCACAGGGCGGTGGGACTGAAGCTTTCTTT.

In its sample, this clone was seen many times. The CDR3 region is CASSSPELSAFF. Written as DNA, the CDR3 is TGTGCCAGCAGCTCTCCTGAGTTGAGCGCTTTCTTT. The chain uses TRBV2 and TRBJ1-1, with D uncertain. Trimming cost V 6 bases and J 11 bases, with 16 bases left between them. The length of the CDR3 is 12 residues. CDR1 and CDR2 (germline): SNHLY, FYNNEI.

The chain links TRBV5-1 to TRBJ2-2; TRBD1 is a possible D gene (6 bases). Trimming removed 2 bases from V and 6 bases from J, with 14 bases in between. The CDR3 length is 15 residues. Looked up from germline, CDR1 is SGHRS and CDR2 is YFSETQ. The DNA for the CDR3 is TGCGCCAGCAGCTTCAGGACAGCCACGGCCGGGGAGCTGTTTTTT. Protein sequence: CASSFRTATAGELFF.

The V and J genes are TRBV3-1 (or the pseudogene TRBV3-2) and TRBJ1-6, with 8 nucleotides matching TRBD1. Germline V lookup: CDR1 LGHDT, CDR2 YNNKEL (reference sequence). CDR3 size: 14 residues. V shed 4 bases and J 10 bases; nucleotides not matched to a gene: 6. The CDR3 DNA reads TGTGCCAGCAGCCTTACAGGGGGGAGGTCACCCCTCCACTTT. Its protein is CASSLTGGRSPLHF.

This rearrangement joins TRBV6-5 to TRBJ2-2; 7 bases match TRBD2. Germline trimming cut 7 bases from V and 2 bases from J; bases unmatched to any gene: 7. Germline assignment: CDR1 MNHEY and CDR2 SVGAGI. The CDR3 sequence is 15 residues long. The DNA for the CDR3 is TGTGCCAGCATCACCGGGAGGACAAACACCGGGGAGCTGTTTTTT. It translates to CASITGRTNTGELFF.

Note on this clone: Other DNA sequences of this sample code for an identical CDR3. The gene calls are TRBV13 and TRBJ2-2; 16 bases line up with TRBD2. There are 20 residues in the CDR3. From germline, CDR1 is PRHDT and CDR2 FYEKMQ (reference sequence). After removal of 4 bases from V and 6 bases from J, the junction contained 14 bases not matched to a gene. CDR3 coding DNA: TGTGCCAGCAGCTCACTACTGGGACTAGCGGGGGGGCCGGTTGCCGGGGAGCTGTTTTTT. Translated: CASSSLLGLAGGPVAGELFF.

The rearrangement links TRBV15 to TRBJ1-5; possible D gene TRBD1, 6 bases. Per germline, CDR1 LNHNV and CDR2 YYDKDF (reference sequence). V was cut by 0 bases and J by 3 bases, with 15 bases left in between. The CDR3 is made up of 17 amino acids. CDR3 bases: TGTGCCACCAGCAGAGATTTGGGGGCAGCGACCAATCAGCCCCAGCATTTT. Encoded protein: CATSRDLGAATNQPQHF.

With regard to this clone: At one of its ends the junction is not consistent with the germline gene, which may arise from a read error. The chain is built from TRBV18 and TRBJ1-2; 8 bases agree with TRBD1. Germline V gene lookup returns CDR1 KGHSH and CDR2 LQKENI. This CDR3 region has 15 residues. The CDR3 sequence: CASSPQGEQGGGYTF. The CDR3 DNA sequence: TGTGCCAGCTCCCCACAGGGGGAACAGGGTGGTGGCTACACCTTC.

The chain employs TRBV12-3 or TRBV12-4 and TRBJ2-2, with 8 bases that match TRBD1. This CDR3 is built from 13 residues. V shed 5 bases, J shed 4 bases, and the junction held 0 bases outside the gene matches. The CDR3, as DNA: TGTGCCAGCAGTACAGGGGGCACCGGGGAGCTGTTTTTT. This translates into CASSTGGTGELFF.

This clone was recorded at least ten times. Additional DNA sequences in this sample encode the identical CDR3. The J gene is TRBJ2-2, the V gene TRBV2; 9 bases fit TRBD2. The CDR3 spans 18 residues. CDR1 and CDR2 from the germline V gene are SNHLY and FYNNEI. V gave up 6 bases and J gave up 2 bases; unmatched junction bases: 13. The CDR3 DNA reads TGTGCCAGCAGGATGCCCCCGGGCGGGGGGGCCAACACCGGGGAGCTGTTTTTT. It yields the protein CASRMPPGGGANTGELFF.

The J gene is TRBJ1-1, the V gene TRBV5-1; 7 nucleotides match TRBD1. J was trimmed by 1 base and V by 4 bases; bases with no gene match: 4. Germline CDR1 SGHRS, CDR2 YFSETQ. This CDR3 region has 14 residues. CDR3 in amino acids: CASSAGTANTEAFF. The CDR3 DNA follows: TGCGCCAGCAGCGCCGGGACAGCGAACACTGAAGCTTTCTTT.

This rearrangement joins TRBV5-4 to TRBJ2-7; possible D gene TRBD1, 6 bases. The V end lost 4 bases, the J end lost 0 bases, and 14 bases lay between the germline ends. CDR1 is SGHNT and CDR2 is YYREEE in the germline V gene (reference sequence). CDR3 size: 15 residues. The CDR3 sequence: CASSPPAGASYEQYF. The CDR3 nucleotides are TGTGCCAGCAGCCCCCCGGCAGGGGCCTCCTACGAGCAGTACTTC.

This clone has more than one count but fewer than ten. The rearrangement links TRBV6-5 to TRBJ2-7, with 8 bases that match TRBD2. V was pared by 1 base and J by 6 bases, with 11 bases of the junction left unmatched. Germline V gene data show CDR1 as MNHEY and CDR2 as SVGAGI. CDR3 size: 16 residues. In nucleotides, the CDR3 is TGTGCCAGCAGTTACTTTTCGGGGACTAGAGCGGGCGAGCAGTACTTC. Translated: CASSYFSGTRAGEQYF.

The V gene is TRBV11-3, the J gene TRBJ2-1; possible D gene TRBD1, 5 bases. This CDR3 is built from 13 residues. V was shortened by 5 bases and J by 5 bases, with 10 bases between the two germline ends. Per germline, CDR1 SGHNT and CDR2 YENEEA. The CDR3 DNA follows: TGTGCCAGCAGCCCGGACACTCACAATGAGCAGTTCTTC. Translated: CASSPDTHNEQFF.

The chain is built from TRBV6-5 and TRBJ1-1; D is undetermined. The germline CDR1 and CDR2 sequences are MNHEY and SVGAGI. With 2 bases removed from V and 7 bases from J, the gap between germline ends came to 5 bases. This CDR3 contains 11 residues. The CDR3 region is CASSYIGEAFF. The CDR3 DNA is TGTGCCAGCAGTTACATCGGTGAAGCTTTCTTT.

The CDR3 DNA reads TGTGCCAGCAGCCCCGGGACAGGGGTGCGAGGCTACACCTTC. It is translated as CASSPGTGVRGYTF. The genes are TRBV2 and TRBJ1-2, with 10 bases identical to TRBD1. CDR1 SNHLY and CDR2 FYNNEI come from the germline V gene. After removal of 6 bases from V and 8 bases from J, the junction contained 9 bases not matched to a gene. There are 14 residues in the CDR3.

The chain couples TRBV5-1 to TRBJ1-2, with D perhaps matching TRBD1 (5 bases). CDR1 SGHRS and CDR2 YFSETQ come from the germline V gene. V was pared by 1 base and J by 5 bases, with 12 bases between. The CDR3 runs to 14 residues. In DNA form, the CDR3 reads TGCGCCAGCAGCTTGCGGGGGGACTTATATGGCTACACCTTC. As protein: CASSLRGDLYGYTF.